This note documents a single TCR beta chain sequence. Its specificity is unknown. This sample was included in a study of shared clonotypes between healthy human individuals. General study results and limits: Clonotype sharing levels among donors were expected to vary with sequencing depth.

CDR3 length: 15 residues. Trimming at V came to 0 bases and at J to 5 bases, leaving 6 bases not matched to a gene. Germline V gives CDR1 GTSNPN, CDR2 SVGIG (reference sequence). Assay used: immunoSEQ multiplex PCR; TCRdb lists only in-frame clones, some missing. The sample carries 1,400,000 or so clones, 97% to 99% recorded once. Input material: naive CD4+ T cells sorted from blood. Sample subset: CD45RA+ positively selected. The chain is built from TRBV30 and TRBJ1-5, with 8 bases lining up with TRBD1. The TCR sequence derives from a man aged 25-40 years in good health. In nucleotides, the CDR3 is TGTGCCTGGAGTGTACAAGACAGGGGCTATCAGCCCCAGCATTTT. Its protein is CAWSVQDRGYQPQHF.